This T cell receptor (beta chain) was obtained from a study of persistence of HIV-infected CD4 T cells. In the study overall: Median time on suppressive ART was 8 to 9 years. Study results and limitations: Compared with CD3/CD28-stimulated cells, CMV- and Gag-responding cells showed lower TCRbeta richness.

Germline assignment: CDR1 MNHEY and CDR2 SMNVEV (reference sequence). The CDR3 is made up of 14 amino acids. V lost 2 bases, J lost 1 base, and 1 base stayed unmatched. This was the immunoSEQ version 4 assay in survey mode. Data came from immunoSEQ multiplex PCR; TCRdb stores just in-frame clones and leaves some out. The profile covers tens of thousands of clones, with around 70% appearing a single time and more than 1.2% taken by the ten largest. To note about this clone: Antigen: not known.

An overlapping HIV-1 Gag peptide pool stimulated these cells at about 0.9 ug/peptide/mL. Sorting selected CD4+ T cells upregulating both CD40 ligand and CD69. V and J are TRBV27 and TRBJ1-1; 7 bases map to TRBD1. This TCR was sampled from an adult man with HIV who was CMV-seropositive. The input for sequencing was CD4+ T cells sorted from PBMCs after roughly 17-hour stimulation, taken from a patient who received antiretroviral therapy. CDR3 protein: CASSLKGANTEAFF. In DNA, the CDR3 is TGTGCCAGCAGTTTAAAGGGGGCGAACACTGAAGCTTTCTTT.